Each of the 11 T cell receptor beta chains below was sequenced from the same sample in a study of T cells after yellow fever vaccination. MiXCR, applied by TCRdb to the 5' RACE reads, yields one record per CDR3 protein. This table holds hundreds of thousands of distinct CDR3 sequences, more than 9% found once. Source: PBMCs, taken on the day of the yellow fever booster vaccination. All receptors come from a man younger than 45 who received the YFV17D yellow fever vaccine.

The chain combines TRBV20-1 with TRBJ2-2; possibly TRBD2 for D (5 bases). Germline loops: CDR1 DFQATT, CDR2 SNEGSKA (reference sequence). The CDR3 consists of 15 residues. Trimming removed 2 bases at V and 3 bases at J, with 13 bases between. CDR3 DNA sequence: TGCAGTGCTAGAAAGCCGGGGTTGGACACCGGGGAGCTGTTTTTT. Amino acid sequence: CSARKPGLDTGELFF.

This clonotype was observed a handful of times. The chain uses TRBV9 and TRBJ2-2; 13 nucleotides agree with TRBD2. The J segment lost 5 bases and the V segment lost 0 bases, leaving 1 base of the junction unmatched. CDR1 and CDR2 from the germline V gene are SGDLS and YYNGEE. The CDR3 is made up of 16 amino acids. The DNA of the CDR3 is TGTGCCAGCAGCGTAGGACTAGCGGGAGGAACCGGGGAGCTGTTTTTT. It specifies CASSVGLAGGTGELFF.

The V call is TRBV12-3 or TRBV12-4, the J call TRBJ2-2; 10 positions match TRBD2. Trimming at V came to 9 bases and at J to 6 bases, leaving 10 bases not matched to a gene. This CDR3 contains 15 residues. CDR3 residues: CASPAASGSPGELFF. CDR3 in DNA: TGTGCCAGTCCTGCGGCTAGCGGGAGCCCCGGGGAGCTGTTTTTT.

This clonotype came up a few times. The V call is TRBV11-1, the J call TRBJ2-7, with D possibly TRBD2 on 5 matching bases. The CDR3 contains 18 residues. Germline-derived CDR1 and CDR2 are SGHAT and FQDESV (reference sequence). With 0 bases removed from V and 2 bases from J, the gap between germline ends came to 20 bases. This CDR3 is CASSLALNLAEAAYEQYF. The CDR3 DNA sequence: TGTGCCAGCAGCTTAGCGCTAAATTTGGCGGAGGCGGCCTACGAGCAGTACTTC.

The chain has TRBV6-5 and TRBJ2-5; D is undetermined. From germline, CDR1 is MNHEY and CDR2 SVGAGI. Trimming removed 4 bases at V and 0 bases at J, with 9 bases between. The CDR3 sequence is 14 residues long. The CDR3 nucleotides read TGTGCCAGCAGTTCAACAGCGTACCAAGAGACCCAGTACTTC. Its protein product is CASSSTAYQETQYF.

This clonotype came up a few times. CDR3 sequence (DNA): TGTGCCAGCAGTTCACGGGAAAACGGGGAGCTGTTTTTT. Protein product: CASSSRENGELFF. The rearrangement joins TRBV7-2 to TRBJ2-2, with a possible D match to TRBD2 (5 bases). Germline values: CDR1 SGHTA, CDR2 FQGNSA. Between the trimmed V and J ends, which lost 6 bases and 7 bases, there was a span of 12 bases. This CDR3 comprises 13 residues.

V usage is TRBV7-9 and J usage is TRBJ2-1; D not certain. Germline values: CDR1 SEHNR, CDR2 FQNEAQ (reference sequence). The CDR3 extends over 14 amino acids. V lost 5 bases and J lost 8, with 16 bases in between. CDR3 nucleotides: TGTGCCAGCAGCGTTCGGTCCCCCGGCGATGAGCAGTTCTTC. Its protein product is CASSVRSPGDEQFF.

This clonotype was recorded a few times. The V and J genes are TRBV4-1 and TRBJ1-2; maybe TRBD1 (5 bases). Germline loops: CDR1 MGHRA, CDR2 YSYEKL. The CDR3 length is 16 residues. V was pared by 3 bases and J by 4 bases, with 18 bases between. DNA for the CDR3: TGCGCCAGCAGCCAGACCTCTTCGGGGGTTTCCTATGGCTACACCTTC. Its translation is CASSQTSSGVSYGYTF.

Concerning this clonotype itself: This sequence may be a read error, since a much larger clone differs from it by one base. V usage is TRBV6-2 or TRBV6-3 and J usage is TRBJ2-2, with 8 bases aligning to TRBD2. Germline V gene data show CDR1 as MNHEY and CDR2 as SVGEGT. This CDR3 has 16 residues. CDR3 DNA: TGTGCCAGCGGTTACCTGGCGGGAGGACGCACCGGGGAGCTGTTTTTT. It encodes CASGYLAGGRTGELFF.

This clonotype showed up just a few times. The J gene is TRBJ2-3, the V gene TRBV5-1; D might be TRBD1 or TRBD2, each matching 5 bases. Trimming stripped 6 bases from V and 2 bases from J, with 13 bases between. Per germline, CDR1 SGHRS and CDR2 YFSETQ. The CDR3 extends over 14 amino acids. The CDR3 region is CASKSGQPTDTQYF. The CDR3 DNA sequence: TGCGCCAGCAAGAGCGGACAACCCACAGATACGCAGTATTTT.

This clonotype was detected a few times. CDR3 in amino acids: CSARPPGQGYFEQYF. Written as DNA, the CDR3 is TGCAGTGCTAGACCCCCGGGACAGGGGTACTTTGAGCAGTACTTC. The V gene is TRBV20-1, the J gene TRBJ2-7; 10 bases fit TRBD1. V was pared by 2 bases and J by 7 bases, with 11 bases of the junction left unmatched. The germline CDR1 and CDR2 sequences are DFQATT and SNEGSKA (reference sequence). The CDR3 extends over 15 amino acids.